This TCR beta chain emerged from a study of monozygotic twins with inflammatory bowel disease. This CDR3 region has 16 residues. Germline V CDR1 and CDR2: LGHNA, YSLEER. TCRdb derives one entry per CDR3 protein from the 5' RACE reads, leaving out DNA. This repertoire includes 300,000 to 400,000 distinct CDR3 sequences. V and J are TRBV4-3 and TRBJ1-2. Source material: blood. The clonotype comes from a human donor with ulcerative colitis or Crohn's disease, or a healthy co-twin of an affected twin (not recorded which). The CDR3 protein is CASSQDVASLMYGYTF.